Sequencing of this T cell receptor beta chain was carried out in a study of shared clonotypes between healthy human individuals. Findings of the study overall: Naive subsets usually exceeded memory subsets in estimated richness.

About this clone: Its matching antigen is unknown.

Original processing methods: Junction-only sequences produced by ImmunoSEQ had no quality scores, so filtering differed. The repertoire was sequenced with immunoSEQ multiplex PCR; TCRdb's copy has only in-frame clones and lacks some. V, J and clone size reflect that table, while D and trimming were determined from the DNA. The table has approximately 530,000 clones, roughly 95% seen once. Within Nashville, Tennessee resided all donors, each a Caucasian adult. With 6 bases clipped from V and 4 bases from J, the junction kept 7 bases outside the gene matches. The CDR3 extends over 14 amino acids. The V gene's germline CDR1 is LNHDA and CDR2 SQIVND (reference sequence).

The chain recombines TRBV19 with TRBJ2-5; 8 positions match TRBD2. Sequencing was performed on naive CD4+ T cells sorted from blood. Subset in this sample: CD45RA+ positively selected. The TCR sequence derives from a woman younger than 45 in good health. The CDR3 DNA is TGTGCCAGTAGAACGGGAGGGCCGGGAGAGACCCAGTACTTC. Translation gives CASRTGGPGETQYF.